The TCR beta chain under discussion was sequenced for a study of T cells after yellow fever vaccination (dated by TCRdb to about 2019). In terms of the full investigation: Libraries from fractions with low cell numbers were prepared with the SMART-Seq v4 Ultra Low Input RNA kit. To track T-cell clones before and after primary and booster YFV17D yellow fever vaccination, bulk TCR alpha and beta repertoires were sequenced longitudinally. Two healthy male donors made up the cohort, one aged 18 to 29 years and the other aged 30 to 40 years. Bulk PBMC replicates and cell subsets were isolated from blood drawn at multiple timepoints before and after both primary and secondary immunization.

TCRdb lists the instrument as Illumina NovaSeq 6000. Synthesis of TCR cDNA relied on 5'RACE template switching, a step that introduced a universal primer site along with unique molecular identifiers. Priming of cDNA synthesis was performed from both the TCR alpha and TCR beta constant segments. Library amplification used two PCR steps, and the second PCR step added sample barcodes and sequencing adapters. Sequencing of libraries was performed on Illumina HiSeq 2500 (2x100 bp) or NovaSeq (2x150 bp). The authors processed their data as follows. MIGEC was used to demultiplex reads and collapse the reads into UMI consensus sequences, and MiXCR was used for V(D)J alignment. Vaccine-responding clonotypes were identified with edgeR using replicate PBMC samples, with FDR below 0.01 and a log2 fold change above 5 up to day 15 being required. Each bulk clonotype received a CD4 or CD8 identity based on whether the sequenced CD4 or CD8 repertoire contained that clonotype at higher abundance. The public reads were reprocessed in TCRdb via fastp at Q25 and MiXCR, keeping in-frame beta chains. Merged by CDR3 protein, the rows form single entries marked with the most common genes and DNA. The V and J calls and clone size come from TCRdb's table, not from the authors' own analysis. The sample table lists about 340,000 distinct CDR3 sequences, under 5% of them with a count of one. The top ten clonotypes cover less than 25% of the sample.

The cysteine opens and the phenylalanine closes a CDR3 of 15 amino acids. The kept DNA is CDR3 alone, 45 bases in frame from the first base. CDR1 and CDR2, looked up from the germline V gene, are SGHVS and FQNEAQ. Trimming at the junction amounts to 1 base on V and 5 bases on J, and the germline ends lie 12 bases apart. A remark on this clonotype: The antigen this receptor binds is unknown. No base qualities exist here, and no much larger clone lies one base off it.

What this sample's treatment or condition label stands for: live attenuated yellow fever vaccine strain. Two biological replicates of bulk PBMCs were collected at each blood-draw timepoint. PBMCs were isolated from peripheral blood using a standard Ficoll-Paque protocol. TriZol was used to extract RNA from bulk PBMCs, CD4 and CD8 fractions, and dextramer-positive and dextramer-negative fractions. Study-level results and caveats: Computational filtering was required because FACS-sorted repertoires could contain abundant contaminating clonotypes from the bulk population. A small fraction of clonotypes appeared in both the CD4 and CD8 compartments, likely as a result of convergent recombination. Compared with the primary T-cell response, the secondary T-cell response was faster but weaker, reaching its peak on day 5 rather than on day 15. Most clones expanded after primary vaccination (around 96% of CD4 and around 88% of CD8) were re-detected after the booster, suggesting that broad memory maintenance occurred. Because only two donors were included in the study, the extent to which the findings can be generalized is limited.

In this chain, TRBV7-8 is recombined with TRBJ1-5; TRBD1 is perhaps the D gene, given 5 matching bases. The source is a man in his late teens or twenties who received the YFV17D yellow fever vaccine. Sample: PBMCs, taken 5 days after the yellow fever booster vaccination. The CDR3 here reads CASSLGLGTDQPQHF. Here is the DNA: TGTGCCAGCAGCTTAGGATTGGGGACCGATCAGCCCCAGCATTTT.